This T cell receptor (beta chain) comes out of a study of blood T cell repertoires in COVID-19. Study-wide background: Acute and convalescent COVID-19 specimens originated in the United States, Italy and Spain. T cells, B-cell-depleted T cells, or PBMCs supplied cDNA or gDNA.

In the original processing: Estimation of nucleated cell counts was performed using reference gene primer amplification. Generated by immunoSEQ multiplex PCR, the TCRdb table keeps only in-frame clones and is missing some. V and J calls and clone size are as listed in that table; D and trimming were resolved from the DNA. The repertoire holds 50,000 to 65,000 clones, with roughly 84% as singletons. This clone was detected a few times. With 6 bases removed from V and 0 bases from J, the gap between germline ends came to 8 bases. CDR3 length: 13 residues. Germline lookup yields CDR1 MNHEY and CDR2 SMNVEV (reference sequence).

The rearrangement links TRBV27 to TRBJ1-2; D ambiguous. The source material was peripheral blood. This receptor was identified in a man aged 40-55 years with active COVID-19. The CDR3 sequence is CASRANSNYGYTF. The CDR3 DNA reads TGTGCCAGCAGGGCAAATTCTAACTATGGCTACACCTTC.